What follows are 13 T cell receptor beta chains derived from one specimen sequenced in a study of T-cell reconstitution after alpha-beta-depleted transplantation in children. TCRbeta library construction was performed incorporating unique molecular identifiers. MiXCR was run by TCRdb on the PCR reads, yielding one entry per CDR3 protein. The data show tens of thousands of distinct CDR3 sequences, under 8% seen once. Sequencing was performed on PBMCs, mostly from graft donor cells, taken 180 days after TCRalphabeta/CD19-depleted stem cell transplant. The receptors derive from a male patient under 18 who had a stem cell transplant for acute myeloid leukemia, so the T cells may come from the graft donor.

This clonotype was seen ten or more times. The chain uses TRBV5-1 and TRBJ2-4; no clear D. Germline V lookup: CDR1 SGHRS, CDR2 YFSETQ. CDR3 length: 15 amino acids. Trimming took 2 bases from V and 5 from J, leaving 14 bases between them. The CDR3 reads CASSLLIGGENIQYF. In DNA form, the CDR3 reads TGCGCCAGCAGCTTATTAATCGGTGGCGAAAACATTCAGTACTTC.

The sample holds many counts of this clonotype. V is TRBV20-1 and J is TRBJ2-7; D could derive from TRBD1 or TRBD2 (6 bases each). Germline-derived CDR1 and CDR2 are DFQATT and SNEGSKA (reference sequence). There are 14 residues in the CDR3. The CDR3 nucleotides read TGCGGGGGGCGGGTAACTAGTAGCGCCTACGAGCAGTACTTC. Amino acids: CGGRVTSSAYEQYF.

The table lists this clonotype with many counts. J is TRBJ1-6 and V is TRBV5-4, with D unclear. Germline CDR1 and CDR2: SGHNT and YYREEE (reference sequence). The CDR3 loop spans 15 amino acids. Trimming stripped 5 bases from V and 0 bases from J, with 9 bases between. CDR3 in amino acids: CASRPGGSYNSPLHF. The DNA of the CDR3 is TGTGCCAGCAGACCGGGAGGCTCCTATAATTCACCCCTCCACTTT.

In its sample, this clonotype was seen many times. The chain combines TRBV28 with TRBJ2-7; no reliable D call. Trimming cost V 0 bases and J 3 bases, with 6 bases left between them. The germline CDR1 and CDR2 sequences are MDHEN and SYDVKM. The CDR3 totals 13 residues. The CDR3, as DNA: TGTGCCAGCAGTTTATGGGCAGTCTACGAGCAGTACTTC. It translates to CASSLWAVYEQYF.

This clonotype was counted many times. The CDR3 sequence is CASSLLIAGGQGDTQYF. Here the CDR3 DNA reads TGTGCCAGCAGCCTCTTGATAGCGGGGGGCCAGGGAGATACGCAGTATTTT. The chain combines TRBV14 with TRBJ2-3, with 10 bases lining up with TRBD2. After removal of 4 bases from V and 5 bases from J, the junction contained 12 bases not matched to a gene. Germline-derived CDR1 and CDR2 are SGHDN and FVKESK. CDR3 length equals 17 residues.

This clonotype appeared many times. The chain uses TRBV12-3 or TRBV12-4 and TRBJ2-1, with D perhaps assigned TRBD1 or TRBD2 (7 bases each). The CDR3 extends over 16 amino acids. Trimming took 3 bases from V and 6 from J, leaving 18 bases between them. CDR3 in DNA: TGTGCCAGCAGTTTCCCGACAGGGAGGGTGGTCAATGAGCAGTTCTTC. It encodes CASSFPTGRVVNEQFF.

This clonotype showed up many times. The rearrangement joins TRBV20-1 to TRBJ2-1; D is perhaps TRBD1 (5 bases). This CDR3 is 17 amino acids long. Germline lookup yields CDR1 DFQATT and CDR2 SNEGSKA (reference sequence). V lost 0 bases, J lost 7 bases, and 22 bases lay in between. CDR3 in amino acids: CSARDQFVGRRVNEQFF. The CDR3 DNA reads as TGCAGTGCTAGAGATCAGTTTGTGGGCCGCAGGGTGAATGAGCAGTTCTTC.

This clonotype was seen many times. This rearrangement joins TRBV20-1 to TRBJ2-1, with TRBD2 identical over 7 bases. The germline CDR1 and CDR2 sequences are DFQATT and SNEGSKA (reference sequence). V gave up 3 bases and J gave up 1 base; unmatched junction bases: 6. The CDR3 runs to 15 residues. CDR3: CSARGTSESYNEQFF. The CDR3 DNA sequence: TGCAGTGCTAGGGGAACTAGCGAGTCCTACAATGAGCAGTTCTTC.

This clonotype was seen repeatedly, ten times or more. The chain links TRBV20-1 to TRBJ2-2; TRBD2 matches 15 bases. The CDR3 loop spans 16 amino acids. After removal of 5 bases from V and 5 bases from J, the junction contained 6 bases not matched to a gene. CDR1 is DFQATT and CDR2 is SNEGSKA in the germline V gene (reference sequence). CDR3 in DNA: TGCAGTGCTTCGGGACTAGCGGGAGGCGGAACCGGGGAGCTGTTTTTT. Amino acid sequence: CSASGLAGGGTGELFF.

In this sample, this clonotype turned up many times. This rearrangement joins TRBV4-2 to TRBJ2-5, with D perhaps being TRBD1 or TRBD2 (5 bases each). The CDR3 spans 14 residues. V dropped 4 bases and J dropped 1 base, with 10 bases sitting between them. The germline V gene encodes CDR1 LGHNA and CDR2 YNFKEQ. In DNA, the CDR3 is TGTGCCAGCAGCCCGGGGACCCGCCAAGAGACCCAGTACTTC. This sequence encodes CASSPGTRQETQYF.

Many counts were recorded for this clonotype. The chain employs TRBV9 and TRBJ2-7; D remains ambiguous. This CDR3 contains 13 residues. With 0 bases removed from V and 3 bases from J, the gap between germline ends came to 7 bases. Germline loops: CDR1 SGDLS, CDR2 YYNGEE. The CDR3 is CASSVDRNYEQYF. Here the CDR3 DNA reads TGTGCCAGCAGCGTAGACCGAAACTACGAGCAGTACTTC.

This clonotype was counted many times. V gene TRBV30 combines with J gene TRBJ2-7; weak D call: TRBD2 (5 bases). CDR1 is GTSNPN, CDR2 SVGIG, per germline (reference sequence). This CDR3 comprises 12 residues. Trimming cost V 2 bases and J 3 bases, with 8 bases left between them. CDR3 loop: CAWSPRGYEQYF. Here the CDR3 DNA reads TGTGCCTGGAGTCCCCGGGGCTACGAGCAGTACTTC.

This clonotype was counted ten times or more. V is TRBV28 and J is TRBJ1-2; maybe TRBD1 (5 bases). Germline V gene data show CDR1 as MDHEN and CDR2 as SYDVKM. The CDR3 length is 13 residues. V was trimmed by 4 bases and J by 3 bases, leaving 9 bases between them. The chain's CDR3 is CASSSGWDYGYTF. In DNA, the CDR3 is TGTGCCAGCAGTTCAGGGTGGGACTATGGCTACACCTTC.